Shown below are 10 T cell receptor beta chains from a single sample sequenced in a study of T cells in Graves' hyperthyroidism and ophthalmopathy. The source material, RNA transcripts, was used to amplify TCR beta CDR3 regions. The HTBI primer set was used in a first-round RT-PCR of the TCR CDR3. One entry per CDR3 protein results from TCRdb running MiXCR on the multiplex PCR reads. The sample contains a few hundred thousand distinct CDR3 sequences, around 15% of which appear only once. The sample was blood. Every receptor here comes from a woman aged 25 to 39 with Graves' ophthalmopathy.

This clonotype was seen a handful of times. V is TRBV28 and J is TRBJ2-1, with D unresolved. The V end was cut by 8 bases, the J end by 9 bases, with 20 bases between. Germline CDR1 MDHEN, CDR2 SYDVKM. This CDR3 region has 14 residues. The CDR3: CASYEMGILGEQFF. CDR3 DNA sequence: TGTGCCAGCTACGAAATGGGAATCCTTGGTGAGCAGTTCTTC.

The chain joins TRBV3-1 to TRBJ2-5, with D maybe TRBD2 (5 bases). The V gene lost 2 bases and the J gene lost 12 bases, with 13 bases spanning the gap. The germline gives CDR1 LGHDT, CDR2 YNNKEL (reference sequence). The CDR3 consists of 12 residues. CDR3: CASSQPSLAKYF. CDR3 DNA: TGTGCCAGCAGCCAACCCTCTCTAGCCAAGTACTTC.

The V gene is TRBV10-2, the J gene TRBJ2-1, with D possibly TRBD1 on 6 matching bases. This CDR3 spans 15 amino acids. Between the trimmed V and J ends, which lost 0 bases and 7 bases, there was a span of 13 bases. Germline CDR1 is WSHSY and CDR2 is SAAADI. DNA of the CDR3: TGCGCCAGCAGTGAGTCCCACAGAGGGGGTAATGAGCAGTTCTTC. It is translated as CASSESHRGGNEQFF.

This clonotype was detected a few times. V is TRBV11-1 and J is TRBJ2-5, with a weak D call TRBD1 (6 bases). This CDR3 has 13 residues. The V gene's germline CDR1 is SGHAT and CDR2 FQDESV (reference sequence). Trimming left V 6 bases short and J 2 bases short, with 10 bases between. The CDR3: CASSGQRQETQYF. Here the CDR3 DNA reads TGTGCCAGCAGTGGACAGCGGCAAGAGACCCAGTACTTC. Looking up the rest from reference TRBV11-1 and TRBJ2-5 gives the full variable domain: EAEVAQSPRYKITEKSQAVAFWCDPISGHATLYWYRQILGQGPELLVQFQDESVVDDSQLPKDRFSAERLKGVDSTLKIQPAELGDSAMYLCASSGQRQETQYFGPGTRLLVL.

A few counts support this clonotype. V usage is TRBV19 and J usage is TRBJ1-5, with 8 nucleotides matching TRBD1. CDR1 is LNHDA, CDR2 SQIVND, per germline (reference sequence). With 5 bases clipped from V and 5 bases from J, the junction kept 2 bases outside the gene matches. The CDR3 spans 13 residues. The DNA of the CDR3 is TGTGCCAGTAGTGGACAGGGCTATCAGCCCCAGCATTTT. This gives the protein CASSGQGYQPQHF.

This clonotype was counted many times. The genes are TRBV30 and TRBJ2-7; perhaps D is TRBD1 or TRBD2 (5 bases each). The V end lost 0 bases, the J end lost 3 bases, and 9 bases lay between the germline ends. CDR1 GTSNPN and CDR2 SVGIG come from the germline V gene (reference sequence). This CDR3 spans 13 amino acids. The CDR3 is CAWSVGEDYEQYF. The CDR3 DNA is TGTGCCTGGAGTGTGGGGGAAGACTACGAGCAGTACTTC.

The CDR3 region has the DNA TGTGCCAGCAGTCTCGAGGGAGCGGGAGGGCGGAGTGAGATGCAGTTCTTC. Translating gives CASSLEGAGGRSEMQFF. The J gene is TRBJ2-1, the V gene TRBV6-4; 10 bases match TRBD2. This CDR3 contains 17 residues. Germline CDR1 is MRHNA and CDR2 is SNTAGT. With V trimmed by 5 bases and J by 12 bases, 19 bases remained unmatched.

The chain joins TRBV4-1 to TRBJ2-2; 9 nucleotides match TRBD1. The CDR3 runs 17 residues. V was pared by 4 bases and J by 7 bases, with 13 bases of the junction left unmatched. Germline CDR1 and CDR2: MGHRA and YSYEKL. CDR3 region: CASSRPVQGAGDGELFF. CDR3 nucleotide sequence: TGCGCCAGCAGCCGACCGGTACAGGGGGCTGGTGACGGGGAGCTGTTTTTT.

V gene TRBV10-2 combines with J gene TRBJ1-1; D not certain. V was cut by 3 bases and J by 1 base, with 18 bases left in between. Germline V gives CDR1 WSHSY, CDR2 SAAADI. This CDR3 contains 17 residues. The CDR3 sequence is CASSDGLVDAGNTEAFF. CDR3 nucleotide sequence: TGCGCCAGCAGTGATGGTCTGGTCGACGCGGGGAACACTGAAGCTTTCTTT.

This clonotype has a count of ten or more. The V gene is TRBV11-2, the J gene TRBJ2-7; maybe TRBD2 (5 bases). Germline V lookup: CDR1 SGHAT, CDR2 FQNNGV. Trimming took 7 bases from V and 2 from J, leaving 18 bases between them. CDR3 length: 15 amino acids. The CDR3 loop reads CASTRGADATYEQYF. CDR3 DNA: TGTGCCAGCACCCGAGGAGCGGACGCCACCTACGAGCAGTACTTC.